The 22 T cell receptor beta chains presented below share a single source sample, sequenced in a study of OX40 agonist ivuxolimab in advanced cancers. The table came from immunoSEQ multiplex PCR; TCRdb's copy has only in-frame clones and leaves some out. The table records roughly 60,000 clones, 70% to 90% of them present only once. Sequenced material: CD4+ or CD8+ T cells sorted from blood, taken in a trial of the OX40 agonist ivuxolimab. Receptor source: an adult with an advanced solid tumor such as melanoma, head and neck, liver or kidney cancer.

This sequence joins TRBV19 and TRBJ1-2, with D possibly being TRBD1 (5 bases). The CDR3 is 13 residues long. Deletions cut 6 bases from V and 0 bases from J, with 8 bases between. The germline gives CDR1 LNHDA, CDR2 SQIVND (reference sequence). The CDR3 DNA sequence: TGTGCCAGTAGAAAGACAGCTAACTATGGCTACACCTTC. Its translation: CASRKTANYGYTF.

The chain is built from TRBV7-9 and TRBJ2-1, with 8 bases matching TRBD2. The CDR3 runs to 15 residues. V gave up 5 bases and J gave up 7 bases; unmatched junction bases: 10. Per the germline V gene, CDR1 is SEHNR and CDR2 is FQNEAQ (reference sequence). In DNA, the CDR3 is TGTGCCAGCAGCCCACCCGGGACTAGACTTAATGAGCAGTTCTTC. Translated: CASSPPGTRLNEQFF.

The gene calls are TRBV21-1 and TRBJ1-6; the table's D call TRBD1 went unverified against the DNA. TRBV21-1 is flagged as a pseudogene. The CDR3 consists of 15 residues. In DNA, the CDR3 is TGTGCCAGCAGCGCCGGACAGAAGGTTAATTCACCCCTCCACTTT. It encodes CASSAGQKVNSPLHF.

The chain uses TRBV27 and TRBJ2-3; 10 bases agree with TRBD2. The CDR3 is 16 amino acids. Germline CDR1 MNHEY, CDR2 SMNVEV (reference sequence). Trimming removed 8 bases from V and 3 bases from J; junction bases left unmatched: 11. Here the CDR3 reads CASRPPAGGGTDTQYF. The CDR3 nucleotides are TGTGCCAGCCGGCCTCCAGCGGGAGGGGGGACAGATACGCAGTATTTT.

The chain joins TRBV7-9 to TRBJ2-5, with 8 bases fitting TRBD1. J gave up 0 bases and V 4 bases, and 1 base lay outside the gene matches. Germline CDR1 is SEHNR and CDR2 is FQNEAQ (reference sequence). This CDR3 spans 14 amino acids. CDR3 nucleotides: TGTGCCAGCAGCTGGACAGGGTACCAAGAGACCCAGTACTTC. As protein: CASSWTGYQETQYF.

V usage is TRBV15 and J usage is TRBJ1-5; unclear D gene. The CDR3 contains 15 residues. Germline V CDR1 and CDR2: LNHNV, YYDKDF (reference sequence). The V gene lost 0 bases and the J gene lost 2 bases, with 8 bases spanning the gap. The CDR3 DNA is TGTGCCACCAGCAGAGATGTAGGGCGCAATCAGCCCCAGCATTTT. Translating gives CATSRDVGRNQPQHF. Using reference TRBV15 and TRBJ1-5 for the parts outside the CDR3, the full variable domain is DAMVIQNPRYQVTQFGKPVTLSCSQTLNHNVMYWYQQKSSQAPKLLFHYYDKDFNNEADTPDNFQSRRPNTSFCFLDIRSPGLGDTAMYLCATSRDVGRNQPQHFGDGTRLSIL.

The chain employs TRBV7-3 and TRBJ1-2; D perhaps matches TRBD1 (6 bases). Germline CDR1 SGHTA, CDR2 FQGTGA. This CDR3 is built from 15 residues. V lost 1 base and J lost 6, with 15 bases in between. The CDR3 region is CASSLSPGGLDGYTF. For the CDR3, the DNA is TGTGCCAGCAGCTTAAGCCCTGGGGGCCTAGATGGCTACACCTTC.

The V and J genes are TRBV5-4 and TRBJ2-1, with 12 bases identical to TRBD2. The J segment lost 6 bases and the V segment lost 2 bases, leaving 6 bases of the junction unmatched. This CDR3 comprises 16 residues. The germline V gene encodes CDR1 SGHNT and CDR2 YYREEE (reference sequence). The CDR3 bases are TGTGCCAGCAGCTTTCCCGGGACTAGCGGGTCCAATGAGCAGTTCTTC. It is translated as CASSFPGTSGSNEQFF.

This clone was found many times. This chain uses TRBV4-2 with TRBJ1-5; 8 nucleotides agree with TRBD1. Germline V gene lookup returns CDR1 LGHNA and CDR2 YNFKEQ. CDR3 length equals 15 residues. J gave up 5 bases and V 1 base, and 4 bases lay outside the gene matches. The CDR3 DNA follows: TGTGCCAGCAGCCAAGGGGGACAGGAATATCAGCCCCAGCATTTT. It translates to CASSQGGQEYQPQHF.

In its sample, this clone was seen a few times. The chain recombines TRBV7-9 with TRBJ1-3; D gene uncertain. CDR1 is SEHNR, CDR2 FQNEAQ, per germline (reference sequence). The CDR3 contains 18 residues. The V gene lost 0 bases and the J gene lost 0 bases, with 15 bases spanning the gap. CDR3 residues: CASSLATPGVASGNTIYF. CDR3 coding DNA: TGTGCCAGCAGCTTAGCCACCCCTGGAGTCGCCTCTGGAAACACCATATATTTT.

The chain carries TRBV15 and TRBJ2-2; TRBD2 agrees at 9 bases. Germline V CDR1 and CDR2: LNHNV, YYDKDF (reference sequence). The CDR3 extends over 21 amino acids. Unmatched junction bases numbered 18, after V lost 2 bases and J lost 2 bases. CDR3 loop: CATSRFGFGVAGAGNTGELFF. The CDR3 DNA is TGTGCCACCAGCAGATTTGGTTTCGGGGTAGCGGGGGCCGGTAACACCGGGGAGCTGTTTTTT.

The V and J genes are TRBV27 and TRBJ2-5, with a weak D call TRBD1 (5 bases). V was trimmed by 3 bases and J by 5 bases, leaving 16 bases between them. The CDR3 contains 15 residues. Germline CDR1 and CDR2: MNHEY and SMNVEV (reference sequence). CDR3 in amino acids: CASSFSRGRSETQYF. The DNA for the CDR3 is TGTGCCAGCAGTTTTAGTAGGGGAAGGTCGGAGACCCAGTACTTC.

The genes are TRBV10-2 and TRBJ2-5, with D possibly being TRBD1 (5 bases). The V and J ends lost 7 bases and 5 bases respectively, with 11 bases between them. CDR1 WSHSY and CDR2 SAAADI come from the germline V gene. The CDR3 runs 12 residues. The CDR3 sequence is CASKGLGETQYF. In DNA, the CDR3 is TGCGCCAGCAAGGGGTTGGGGGAGACCCAGTACTTC.

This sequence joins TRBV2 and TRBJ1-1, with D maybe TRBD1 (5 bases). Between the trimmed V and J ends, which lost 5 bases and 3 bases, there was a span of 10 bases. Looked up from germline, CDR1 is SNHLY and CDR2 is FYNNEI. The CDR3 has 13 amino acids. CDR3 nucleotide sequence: TGTGCCAGCAGTCCCACGGGGGACACTGAAGCTTTCTTT. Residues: CASSPTGDTEAFF.

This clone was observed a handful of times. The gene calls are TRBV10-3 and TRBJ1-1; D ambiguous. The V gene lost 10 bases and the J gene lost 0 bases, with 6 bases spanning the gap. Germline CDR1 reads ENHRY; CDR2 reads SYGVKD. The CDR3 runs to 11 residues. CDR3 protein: CATQMNTEAFF. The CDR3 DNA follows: TGTGCCACTCAGATGAACACTGAAGCTTTCTTT.

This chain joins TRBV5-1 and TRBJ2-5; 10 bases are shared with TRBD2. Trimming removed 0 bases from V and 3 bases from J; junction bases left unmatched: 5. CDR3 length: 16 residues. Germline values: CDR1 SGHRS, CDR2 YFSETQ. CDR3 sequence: CASSLGGLAREETQYF. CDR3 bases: TGCGCCAGCAGCTTGGGGGGACTAGCGAGGGAAGAGACCCAGTACTTC. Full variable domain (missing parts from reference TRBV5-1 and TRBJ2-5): KAGVTQTPRYLIKTRGQQVTLSCSPISGHRSVSWYQQTPGQGLQFLFEYFSETQRNKGNFPGRFSGRQFSNSRSEMNVSTLELGDSALYLCASSLGGLAREETQYFGPGTRLLVL.

The CDR3 protein is CASSLQGNQPQHF. In nucleotides, the CDR3 is TGTGCCAGCAGCTTACAGGGCAATCAGCCCCAGCATTTT. The chain employs TRBV7-9 and TRBJ1-5; D is unresolved. CDR3 length equals 13 residues. Trimming removed 2 bases from V and 2 bases from J, with 4 bases in between. The germline V gene encodes CDR1 SEHNR and CDR2 FQNEAQ (reference sequence).

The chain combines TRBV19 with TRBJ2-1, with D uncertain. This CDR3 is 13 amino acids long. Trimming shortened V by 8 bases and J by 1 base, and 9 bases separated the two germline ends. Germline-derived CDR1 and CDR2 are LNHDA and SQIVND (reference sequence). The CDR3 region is CASEARSYNEQFF. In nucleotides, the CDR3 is TGTGCCAGTGAGGCCAGATCCTACAATGAGCAGTTCTTC.

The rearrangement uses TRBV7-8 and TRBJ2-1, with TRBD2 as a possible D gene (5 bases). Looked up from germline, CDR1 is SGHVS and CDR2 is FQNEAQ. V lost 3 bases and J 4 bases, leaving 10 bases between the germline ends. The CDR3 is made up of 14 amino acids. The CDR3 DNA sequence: TGTGCCAGCAGCTTGATACGGGGATACAATGAGCAGTTCTTC. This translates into CASSLIRGYNEQFF.

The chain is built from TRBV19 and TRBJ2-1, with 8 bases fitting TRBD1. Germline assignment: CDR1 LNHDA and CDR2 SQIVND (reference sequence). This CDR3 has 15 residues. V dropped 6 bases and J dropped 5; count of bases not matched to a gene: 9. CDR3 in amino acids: CASSPPGQADNEQFF. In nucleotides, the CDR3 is TGTGCCAGTAGCCCCCCGGGACAGGCAGACAATGAGCAGTTCTTC.

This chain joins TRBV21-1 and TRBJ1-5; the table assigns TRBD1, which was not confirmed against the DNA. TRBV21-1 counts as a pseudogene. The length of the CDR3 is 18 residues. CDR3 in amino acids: CASTQGVSSRRDNQPQHF. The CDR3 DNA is TGTGCCAGCACCCAAGGTGTCTCCTCCCGCAGGGACAATCAGCCCCAGCATTTT.

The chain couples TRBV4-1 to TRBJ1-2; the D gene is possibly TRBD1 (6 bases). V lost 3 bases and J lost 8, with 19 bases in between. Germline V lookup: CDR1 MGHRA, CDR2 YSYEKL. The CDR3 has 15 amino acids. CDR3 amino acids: CASSHLSRTAGGYTF. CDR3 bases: TGCGCCAGCAGCCACCTAAGTCGGACAGCGGGGGGCTACACCTTC.